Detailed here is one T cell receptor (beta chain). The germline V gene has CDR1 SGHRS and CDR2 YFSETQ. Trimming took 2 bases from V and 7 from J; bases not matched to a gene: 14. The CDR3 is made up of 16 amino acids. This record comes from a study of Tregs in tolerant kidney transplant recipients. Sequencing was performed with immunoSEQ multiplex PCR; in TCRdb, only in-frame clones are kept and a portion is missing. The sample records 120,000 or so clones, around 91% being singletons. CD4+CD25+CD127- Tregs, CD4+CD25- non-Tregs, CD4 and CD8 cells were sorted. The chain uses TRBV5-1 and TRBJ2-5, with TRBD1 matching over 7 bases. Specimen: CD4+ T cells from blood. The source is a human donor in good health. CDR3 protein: CASSFGSGQKKGTQYF. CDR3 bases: TGCGCCAGCAGCTTCGGATCGGGACAGAAAAAGGGGACCCAGTACTTC.